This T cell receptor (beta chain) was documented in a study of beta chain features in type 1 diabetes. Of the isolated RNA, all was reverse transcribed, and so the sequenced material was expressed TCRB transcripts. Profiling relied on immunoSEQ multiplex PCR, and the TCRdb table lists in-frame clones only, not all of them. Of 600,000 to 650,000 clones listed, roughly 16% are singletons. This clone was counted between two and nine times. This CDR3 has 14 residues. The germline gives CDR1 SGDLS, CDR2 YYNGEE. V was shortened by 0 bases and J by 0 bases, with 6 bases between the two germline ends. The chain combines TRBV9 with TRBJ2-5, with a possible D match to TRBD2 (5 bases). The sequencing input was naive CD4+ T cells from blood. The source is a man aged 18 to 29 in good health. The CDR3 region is CASSVGENQETQYF. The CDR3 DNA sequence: TGTGCCAGCAGCGTAGGGGAGAACCAAGAGACCCAGTACTTC.